These T cell receptor beta chains were read from a single sample in a study of T-cell memory formation after mild COVID-19. In TCRdb, the 5' RACE reads were re-called with MiXCR into one record per CDR3 protein. The sample has around 340,000 distinct CDR3 sequences; roughly 13% are singletons. The specimen sequenced was PBMCs or a T cell subset sorted from them (not recorded which). The source is a man aged 18 to 35 who had mild COVID-19 (a few samples of this study predate the infection). Cell type and time point are not known. Both conserved end residues are part of each CDR3. The D gene is left open where the match is weak. Expanded clones are given a class, and other clones once, few, many or no size at all.

CDR3 DNA: TGTGCCAGCAGTCGGGACAGGGTGCAGCCCCAGCATTTT
CDR3 protein: CASSRDRVQPQHF
D gene: TRBD1
J gene: TRBJ1-5
V gene: TRBV27
clone size: NA

CDR3 DNA: TGTGCCACCAGCAGAGATGGACAGAACTATGGCTACACCTTC
CDR3 protein: CATSRDGQNYGYTF
D gene: NA
J gene: TRBJ1-2
V gene: TRBV15
clone size: few

CDR3 DNA: TGCGCCAGCAGCCCCAATCCGGAAGAGACCCAGTACTTC
CDR3 protein: CASSPNPEETQYF
D gene: NA
J gene: TRBJ2-5
V gene: TRBV5-1
clone size: many

CDR3 DNA: TGTGCCAGCAGCTTAGGTCCGGGGGGGACAGATACGCAGTATTTT
CDR3 protein: CASSLGPGGTDTQYF
D gene: TRBD2
J gene: TRBJ2-3
V gene: TRBV7-3
clone size: few

CDR3 DNA: TGCGCCAGCAGCTTGGAAACAGGGCCTACCGGGGAGCTGTTTTTT
CDR3 protein: CASSLETGPTGELFF
D gene: NA
J gene: TRBJ2-2
V gene: TRBV5-1
clone size: few

CDR3 DNA: TGCGCCAGCAGCCCTAGGGCGGGGAACAACGAAAAACTGTTTTTT
CDR3 protein: CASSPRAGNNEKLFF
D gene: NA
J gene: TRBJ1-4
V gene: TRBV5-1
clone size: few

CDR3 DNA: TGTGCCAGCAGCCGGACAGTAGCAAATCAGCCCCAGCATTTT
CDR3 protein: CASSRTVANQPQHF
D gene: NA
J gene: TRBJ1-5
V gene: TRBV7-2
clone size: NA

CDR3 DNA: TGTGCCTCAACTGGAGAGACCAGCCGGCGGTTTCGGAATTCACCCCTCCACTTT
CDR3 protein: CASTGETSRRFRNSPLHF
D gene: NA
J gene: TRBJ1-6
V gene: TRBV6-2/TRBV6-3
clone size: NA

CDR3 DNA: TGTGCCAGCAGTGAATGGGAAGATACGCAGTATTTT
CDR3 protein: CASSEWEDTQYF
D gene: NA
J gene: TRBJ2-3
V gene: TRBV6-1
clone size: many

CDR3 DNA: TGTGCCAGCACCTTCTGGGGGCGAAATCAGCCCCAGCATTTT
CDR3 protein: CASTFWGRNQPQHF
D gene: NA
J gene: TRBJ1-5
V gene: TRBV12-3/TRBV12-4
clone size: few

CDR3 DNA: TGCGCCAGCAGCCAAGAAAAGACAGGGTTCCGTGTCGGGGAGCTGTTTTTT
CDR3 protein: CASSQEKTGFRVGELFF
D gene: TRBD1
J gene: TRBJ2-2
V gene: TRBV4-3
clone size: NA

CDR3 DNA: TGCGCCAGCAGCCGCCGGGGACTAGCGGGGGTAAATGAGCAGTTCTTC
CDR3 protein: CASSRRGLAGVNEQFF
D gene: TRBD2
J gene: TRBJ2-1
V gene: TRBV4-3
clone size: NA

CDR3 DNA: TGTGCCAGCAGCTTAGGGCGCCTAGCGGGTTACAATGAGCAGTTCTTC
CDR3 protein: CASSLGRLAGYNEQFF
D gene: TRBD2
J gene: TRBJ2-1
V gene: TRBV7-3
clone size: many

CDR3 DNA: TGTGCCAGCAGCCCGCGGGCTGGGGTTTTGTCTGGAAACACCATATATTTT
CDR3 protein: CASSPRAGVLSGNTIYF
D gene: NA
J gene: TRBJ1-3
V gene: TRBV14
clone size: few

CDR3 DNA: TGTGCCAGCAGCTACGACAGAGGGCGGTTAAACATTCAGTACTTC
CDR3 protein: CASSYDRGRLNIQYF
D gene: NA
J gene: TRBJ2-4
V gene: TRBV4-2
clone size: NA

CDR3 DNA: TGCGCCAGCAGCACGGACAGGGGGTGGAATGAGCAGTTCTTC
CDR3 protein: CASSTDRGWNEQFF
D gene: TRBD1
J gene: TRBJ2-1
V gene: TRBV5-1
clone size: few

CDR3 DNA: TGTGCCAGTACGACAGGATATCACGGCTACACCTTC
CDR3 protein: CASTTGYHGYTF
D gene: NA
J gene: TRBJ1-2
V gene: TRBV2
clone size: few

CDR3 DNA: TGTGCCAGCTCGGGACGGGGGTCTTACAATGAGCAGTTCTTC
CDR3 protein: CASSGRGSYNEQFF
D gene: NA
J gene: TRBJ2-1
V gene: TRBV9
clone size: few

CDR3 DNA: TGTGCCAGCAGGTTTGGGGGCACAGATACGCAGTATTTT
CDR3 protein: CASRFGGTDTQYF
D gene: NA
J gene: TRBJ2-3
V gene: TRBV7-9
clone size: few